One sample yielded the 15 T cell receptor beta chains listed below, sequenced in a study of STAT3 mutations in large granular lymphocyte leukemia. Whole-study results and caveats: In T-cell large granular lymphocyte leukemia, about half of patients showed multiple immunodominant subclonotypes.

Sequencing was performed with immunoSEQ multiplex PCR; in TCRdb, only in-frame clones are kept and a portion is missing. The sample consists of 30,000 to 45,000 clones, over 75% of them appearing once. Their antigens are not known. The sequencing sample was made of PBMCs. The receptors were gathered from a human donor with T large granular lymphocyte leukemia. Some clones in this sample may be carry-over from other donors' samples.

V gene TRBV27 combines with J gene TRBJ2-1; D perhaps matches TRBD1 (7 bases). Between the trimmed V and J ends, which lost 3 bases and 3 bases, there was a span of 15 bases. Germline CDR1 and CDR2: MNHEY and SMNVEV (reference sequence). The CDR3 consists of 16 residues. CDR3 protein: CASSLRAGQNYNEQFF. In DNA form, the CDR3 reads TGTGCCAGCAGTTTGAGGGCGGGACAGAACTACAATGAGCAGTTCTTC.

The chain has TRBV14 and TRBJ1-4; D unclear. Trimming cost V 3 bases and J 7 bases, with 12 bases left between them. The CDR3 extends over 14 amino acids. Per the germline V gene, CDR1 is SGHDN and CDR2 is FVKESK. The CDR3 DNA is TGTGCCAGCAGCCACGGAGGGAAAGGTGAAAAACTGTTTTTT. Its protein product is CASSHGGKGEKLFF.

The chain couples TRBV10-3 to TRBJ1-2; TRBD1 matches at 11 bases. Germline V gene data show CDR1 as ENHRY and CDR2 as SYGVKD. Trimming removed 6 bases from V and 3 bases from J; junction bases left unmatched: 0. This CDR3 comprises 13 residues. CDR3 DNA sequence: TGTGCCATCAGGGGACAGGGGGACTATGGCTACACCTTC. It encodes CAIRGQGDYGYTF.

The chain carries TRBV4-3 and TRBJ2-3; 8 bases agree with TRBD1. V shed 2 bases, J shed 1 base, and the junction held 2 bases outside the gene matches. Germline-derived CDR1 and CDR2 are LGHNA and YSLEER. The CDR3 extends over 15 amino acids. The CDR3 protein is CASSQRGQGTDTQYF. DNA for the CDR3: TGCGCCAGCAGCCAAAGGGGACAGGGCACAGATACGCAGTATTTT.

The chain combines TRBV4-1 with TRBJ1-6, with D possibly being TRBD1 (6 bases). The germline V and J ends were trimmed by 0 bases and 10 bases, with 13 bases remaining between them. Germline lookup yields CDR1 MGHRA and CDR2 YSYEKL. CDR3 length: 15 amino acids. The CDR3 is CASSQDPGHSSPLHF. CDR3 sequence (DNA): TGCGCCAGCAGCCAAGACCCGGGACACTCGTCACCCCTCCACTTT.

This chain connects TRBV6-5 to TRBJ1-2; 9 bases are a match to TRBD1. This CDR3 has 15 residues. Per germline, CDR1 MNHEY and CDR2 SVGAGI. J gave up 8 bases and V 0 bases, and 7 bases lay outside the gene matches. The CDR3 nucleotides read TGTGCCAGCAGTTACTCAGGGACAGGGTCACGGGGCTACACCTTC. The encoded protein is CASSYSGTGSRGYTF.

This clone was detected only a few times. The chain is built from TRBV6-5 and TRBJ2-7, with D perhaps TRBD1 (6 bases). Germline loops: CDR1 MNHEY, CDR2 SVGAGI. The CDR3 spans 13 residues. The V and J ends lost 4 bases and 3 bases respectively, with 10 bases between them. In DNA form, the CDR3 reads TGTGCCAGCAGTTTAGGACAGAACTACGAGCAGTACGTC. It specifies CASSLGQNYEQYV.

The rearrangement joins TRBV5-1 to TRBJ1-6, with no clear D. With 6 bases removed from V and 5 bases from J, the gap between germline ends came to 12 bases. The CDR3 consists of 14 residues. Germline lookup yields CDR1 SGHRS and CDR2 YFSETQ. The CDR3 loop reads CASNQGLNNSPLHF. CDR3 nucleotides: TGCGCCAGCAACCAAGGGTTAAATAATTCACCCCTCCACTTT.

The chain is built from TRBV7-8 and TRBJ2-1; D remains ambiguous. CDR1 is SGHVS, CDR2 FQNEAQ, per germline. The V gene lost 0 bases and the J gene lost 4 bases, with 4 bases spanning the gap. This CDR3 comprises 13 residues. The CDR3 DNA reads TGTGCCAGCAGCTTAGCACGGTACAATGAGCAGTTCTTC. Translating it yields CASSLARYNEQFF.

The chain is built from TRBV18 and TRBJ1-2; the D is unclear. Per germline, CDR1 KGHSH and CDR2 LQKENI. The CDR3 is 14 residues long. Between the trimmed V and J ends, which lost 6 bases and 4 bases, there was a span of 15 bases. The CDR3 DNA reads as TGTGCCAGCTCGGCAGGCCCGGGTATCTATGGCTACACCTTC. Translated, it gives CASSAGPGIYGYTF.

The rearrangement uses TRBV6-1 and TRBJ2-7; D might be TRBD1 or TRBD2, each matching 5 bases. The germline V and J ends were trimmed by 8 bases and 4 bases, with 12 bases remaining between them. Per the germline V gene, CDR1 is MNHNS and CDR2 is SASEGT. The CDR3 is made up of 12 amino acids. CDR3 in DNA: TGTGCCAGCTCCCCGGGGCGTTACGAGCAGTACGTC. As protein: CASSPGRYEQYV.

This sequence joins TRBV5-6 and TRBJ2-5; D is undetermined. The CDR3 has 14 amino acids. V lost 4 bases, J lost 9 bases, and 19 bases lay in between. Germline V gene data show CDR1 as SGHDT and CDR2 as YYEEEE. The CDR3 loop reads CASSPWTGYVAQYF. DNA of the CDR3: TGTGCCAGCAGCCCGTGGACGGGCTACGTGGCCCAGTACTTC.

This clone was recorded once. The chain is built from TRBV19 and TRBJ1-2; TRBD1 is a possible D gene (6 bases). Deletions cut 3 bases from V and 0 bases from J, with 14 bases between. From germline, CDR1 is LNHDA and CDR2 SQIVND (reference sequence). This CDR3 region has 16 residues. The CDR3 coding sequence is TGTGCCAGTAGTATCTACCTAGGGGGACCTAACTATGGCTACACCTTC. This translates into CASSIYLGGPNYGYTF.

This chain links TRBV18 with TRBJ1-4; D gene unclear. V shed 3 bases and J shed 8 bases, with 10 bases lying between them. This CDR3 has 13 amino acids. Germline V lookup: CDR1 KGHSH, CDR2 LQKENI. As DNA, the CDR3 is TGTGCCAGCTCACCTCGGGTGTACGAAAAACTGTTTTTT. It encodes CASSPRVYEKLFF. The variable domain in full, with the rest retrieved from reference TRBV18 and TRBJ1-4, is NAGVMQNPRHLVRRRGQEARLRCSPMKGHSHVYWYRQLPEEGLKFMVYLQKENIIDESGMPKERFSAEFPKEGPSILRIQQVVRGDSAAYFCASSPRVYEKLFFGSGTQLSVL.

This chain joins TRBV11-2 and TRBJ1-1; D gene ambiguous. V was cut by 2 bases and J by 6 bases, with 16 bases left in between. Per the germline V gene, CDR1 is SGHAT and CDR2 is FQNNGV. The CDR3 runs to 15 residues. The CDR3 sequence is CASSLYEPRHAEAFF. CDR3 coding DNA: TGTGCCAGCAGCTTATATGAACCCAGACACGCTGAAGCTTTCTTT.